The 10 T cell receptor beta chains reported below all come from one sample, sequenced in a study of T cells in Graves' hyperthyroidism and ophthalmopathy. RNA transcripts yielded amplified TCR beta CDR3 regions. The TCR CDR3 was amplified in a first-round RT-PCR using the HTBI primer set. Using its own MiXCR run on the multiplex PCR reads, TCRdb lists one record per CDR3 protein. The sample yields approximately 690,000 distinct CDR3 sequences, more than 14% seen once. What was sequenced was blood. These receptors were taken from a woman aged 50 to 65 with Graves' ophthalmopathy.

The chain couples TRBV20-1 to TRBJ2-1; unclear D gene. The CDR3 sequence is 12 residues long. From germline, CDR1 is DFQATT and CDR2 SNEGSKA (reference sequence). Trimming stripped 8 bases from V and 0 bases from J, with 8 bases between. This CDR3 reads CSSLSSYNEQFF. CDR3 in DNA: TGCAGTTCTCTAAGCTCCTACAATGAGCAGTTCTTC.

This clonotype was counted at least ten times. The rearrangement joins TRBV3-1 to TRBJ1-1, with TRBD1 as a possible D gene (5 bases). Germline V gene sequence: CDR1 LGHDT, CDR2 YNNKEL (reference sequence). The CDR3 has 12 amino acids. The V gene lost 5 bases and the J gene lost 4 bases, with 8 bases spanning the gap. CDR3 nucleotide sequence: TGTGCCAGCAGCGGGGGGGGCACTGAAGCTTTCTTT. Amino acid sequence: CASSGGGTEAFF. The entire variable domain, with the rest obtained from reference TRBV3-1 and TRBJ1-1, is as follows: DTAVSQTPKYLVTQMGNDKSIKCEQNLGHDTMYWYKQDSKKFLKIMFSYNNKELIINETVPNRFSPKSPDKAHLNLHINSLELGDSAVYFCASSGGGTEAFFGQGTRLTVV.

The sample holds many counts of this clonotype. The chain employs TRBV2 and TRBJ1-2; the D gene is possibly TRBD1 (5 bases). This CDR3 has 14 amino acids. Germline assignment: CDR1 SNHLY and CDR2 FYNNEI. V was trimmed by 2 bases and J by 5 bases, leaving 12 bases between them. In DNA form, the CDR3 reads TGTGCCAGCAGTGAATACAGGCGAATTTATGGCTACACCTTC. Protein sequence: CASSEYRRIYGYTF.

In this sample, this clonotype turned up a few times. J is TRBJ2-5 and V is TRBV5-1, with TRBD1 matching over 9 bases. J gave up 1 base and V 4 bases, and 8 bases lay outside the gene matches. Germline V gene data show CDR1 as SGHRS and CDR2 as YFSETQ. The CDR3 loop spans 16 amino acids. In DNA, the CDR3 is TGCGCCAGCAGCCGGACAGGGGCCGGTAGCCAAGAGACCCAGTACTTC. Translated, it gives CASSRTGAGSQETQYF.

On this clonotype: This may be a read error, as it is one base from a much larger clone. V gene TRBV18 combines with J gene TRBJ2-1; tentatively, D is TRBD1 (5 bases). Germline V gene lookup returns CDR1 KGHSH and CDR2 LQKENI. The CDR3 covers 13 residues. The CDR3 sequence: CVSSPQGYNEQFF. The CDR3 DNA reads TGTGTCAGCTCACCCCAGGGTTACAATGAGCAGTTCTTC.

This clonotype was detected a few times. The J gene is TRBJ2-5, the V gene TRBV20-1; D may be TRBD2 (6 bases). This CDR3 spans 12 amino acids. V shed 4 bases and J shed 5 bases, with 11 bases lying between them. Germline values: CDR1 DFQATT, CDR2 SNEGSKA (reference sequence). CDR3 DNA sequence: TGCAGTGCTATGACTAGGGTTGAGACCCAGTACTTC. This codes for CSAMTRVETQYF.

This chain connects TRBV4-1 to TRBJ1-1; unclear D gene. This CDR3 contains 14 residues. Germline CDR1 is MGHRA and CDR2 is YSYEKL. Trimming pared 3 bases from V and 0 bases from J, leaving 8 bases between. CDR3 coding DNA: TGCGCCAGCAGCCATCTACCAATGAACACTGAAGCTTTCTTT. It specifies CASSHLPMNTEAFF.

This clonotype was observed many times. CDR3 amino acids: CASRGQGLAGYEQYF. The CDR3 nucleotides read TGTGCCAGCAGGGGCCAGGGACTAGCGGGATACGAGCAGTACTTC. The chain joins TRBV27 to TRBJ2-7, with TRBD2 identical over 13 bases. Trimming at V came to 6 bases and at J to 4 bases, leaving 6 bases not matched to a gene. Per germline, CDR1 MNHEY and CDR2 SMNVEV (reference sequence). The length of the CDR3 is 15 residues.

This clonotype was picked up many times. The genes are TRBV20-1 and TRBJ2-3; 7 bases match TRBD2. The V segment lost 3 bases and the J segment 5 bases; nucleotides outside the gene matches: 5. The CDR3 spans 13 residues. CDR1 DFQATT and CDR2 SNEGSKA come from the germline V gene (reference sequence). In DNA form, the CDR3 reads TGCAGTGCTAGCGGGAGGAGTAAAGATACGCAGTATTTT. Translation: CSASGRSKDTQYF.

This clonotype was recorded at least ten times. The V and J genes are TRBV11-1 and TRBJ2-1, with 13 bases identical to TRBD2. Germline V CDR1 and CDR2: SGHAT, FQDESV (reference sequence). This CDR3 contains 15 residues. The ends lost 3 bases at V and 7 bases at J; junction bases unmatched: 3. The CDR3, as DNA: TGTGCCAGCAGCTTTACTAGCGGGGGGGGGAATGAGCAGTTCTTC. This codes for CASSFTSGGGNEQFF.